The 24 T cell receptor beta chains reported below all come from one sample, sequenced in a study of cytomegalovirus exposure and HLA in healthy donors. PCR employed 60 Vbeta and 13 Jbeta primers. Clones were sequenced by immunoSEQ multiplex PCR, and TCRdb holds only the in-frame ones, with some missing. Here the sample spans some 110,000 clones, roughly 66% being singletons. The sequencing sample was made of PBMCs. The receptors were gathered from a man aged 18-30 years in good health and CMV-seronegative.

The gene calls are TRBV27 and TRBJ1-4, with 9 nucleotides matching TRBD1. V was clipped by 6 bases and J by 8 bases; unmatched bases: 7. Germline lookup yields CDR1 MNHEY and CDR2 SMNVEV (reference sequence). The CDR3 is made up of 14 amino acids. Written as DNA, the CDR3 is TGTGCCAGCAGGGACAGGGGAAGTTACGAAAAACTGTTTTTT. Translation gives CASRDRGSYEKLFF.

The chain combines TRBV15 with TRBJ1-2; 7 nucleotides align to TRBD1. Germline values: CDR1 LNHNV, CDR2 YYDKDF (reference sequence). After removal of 4 bases from V and 8 bases from J, the junction contained 10 bases not matched to a gene. The CDR3 totals 14 residues. DNA for the CDR3: TGTGCCACCAGCACCCGACAGGGAAGGTTGGGCTACACCTTC. Protein: CATSTRQGRLGYTF. Supplemented by reference TRBV15 and TRBJ1-2, the full variable domain reads DAMVIQNPRYQVTQFGKPVTLSCSQTLNHNVMYWYQQKSSQAPKLLFHYYDKDFNNEADTPDNFQSRRPNTSFCFLDIRSPGLGDTAMYLCATSTRQGRLGYTFGSGTRLTVV.

The chain joins TRBV28 to TRBJ1-5; TRBD1 matches at 7 bases. J was trimmed by 5 bases and V by 6 bases; bases with no gene match: 16. CDR3 length: 17 amino acids. Germline CDR1 is MDHEN and CDR2 is SYDVKM. The chain's CDR3 is CASSRRTGSSFDQPQHF. The CDR3 DNA sequence: TGTGCCAGCAGCCGCCGGACAGGTTCGAGTTTCGATCAGCCCCAGCATTTT.

This clone has more than one count but fewer than ten. The chain has TRBV25-1 and TRBJ1-2; 8 nucleotides agree with TRBD1. Germline lookup yields CDR1 MGHDK and CDR2 SYGVNS. Trimming at V came to 5 bases and at J to 3 bases, leaving 5 bases not matched to a gene. The CDR3 loop spans 14 amino acids. CDR3 protein: CASSKTTGDYGYTF. CDR3 DNA: TGTGCCAGCAGTAAGACGACAGGGGACTATGGCTACACCTTC.

The gene calls are TRBV9 and TRBJ2-1, with 12 bases matching TRBD2. J was trimmed by 5 bases and V by 0 bases; bases with no gene match: 3. The CDR3 has 16 amino acids. The V gene's germline CDR1 is SGDLS and CDR2 YYNGEE. CDR3 protein: CASSVGPSGRDNEQFF. CDR3 DNA: TGTGCCAGCAGCGTAGGACCTAGCGGGAGGGACAATGAGCAGTTCTTC.

The chain employs TRBV5-6 and TRBJ2-1, with 15 bases identical to TRBD2. The CDR3 is made up of 19 amino acids. The germline V gene has CDR1 SGHDT and CDR2 YYEEEE. V was pared by 3 bases and J by 5 bases, with 12 bases of the junction left unmatched. The CDR3 nucleotides are TGTGCCAGCAGCTCCACGGGACTAGCGGGGGGTATCATCAACAATGAGCAGTTCTTC. This codes for CASSSTGLAGGIINNEQFF. Full variable domain (rest looked up from reference TRBV5-6 and TRBJ2-1): DAGVTQSPTHLIKTRGQQVTLRCSPKSGHDTVSWYQQALGQGPQFIFQYYEEEERQRGNFPDRFSGHQFPNYSSELNVNALLLGDSALYLCASSSTGLAGGIINNEQFFGPGTRLTVL.

The count of this clone is one. V usage is TRBV5-6 and J usage is TRBJ2-7; 11 bases align to TRBD1. Germline CDR1 is SGHDT and CDR2 is YYEEEE. This CDR3 contains 15 residues. V was pared by 4 bases and J by 3 bases, with 6 bases of the junction left unmatched. The CDR3 DNA sequence: TGTGCCAGCAGCGCCGGGGACAGGGGGGGCTACGAGCAGTACTTC. The encoded protein is CASSAGDRGGYEQYF. Full variable domain (outside the CDR3, taken from reference TRBV5-6 and TRBJ2-7): DAGVTQSPTHLIKTRGQQVTLRCSPKSGHDTVSWYQQALGQGPQFIFQYYEEEERQRGNFPDRFSGHQFPNYSSELNVNALLLGDSALYLCASSAGDRGGYEQYFGPGTRLTVT.

The V gene is TRBV6-5, the J gene TRBJ1-4; D is perhaps TRBD1 (5 bases). Trimming cost V 0 bases and J 8 bases, with 10 bases left between them. The CDR3 has 14 amino acids. The germline V gene encodes CDR1 MNHEY and CDR2 SVGAGI. The CDR3 DNA follows: TGTGCCAGCAGTTACTCAGGGGCGGGGGAAAAACTGTTTTTT. Protein sequence: CASSYSGAGEKLFF.

V gene TRBV7-9 combines with J gene TRBJ2-6; a weak D match, TRBD1 (5 bases). The CDR3 is 15 amino acids. V was clipped by 6 bases and J by 0 bases, with 9 bases between them. CDR1 and CDR2 (germline): SEHNR, FQNEAQ (reference sequence). CDR3 sequence (DNA): TGTGCCAGCAGTGAAACAGGCTCTGGGGCCAACGTCCTGACTTTC. This sequence encodes CASSETGSGANVLTF.

The chain couples TRBV6-4 to TRBJ1-3; maybe TRBD1 (5 bases). Trimming shortened V by 4 bases and J by 8 bases, and 18 bases separated the two germline ends. Germline V gene sequence: CDR1 MRHNA, CDR2 SNTAGT. The CDR3 spans 15 residues. The CDR3 reads CASSGQYEWVDTIYF. CDR3 nucleotides: TGTGCCAGCAGTGGACAGTATGAATGGGTAGACACCATATATTTT.

CDR3 bases: TGTGCCAGCAGTGAGCTAGGCGGCTACACCTTC. As protein: CASSELGGYTF. The chain combines TRBV25-1 with TRBJ1-2; no clear D. V gave up 3 bases and J gave up 8 bases, with 7 bases separating them. Germline loops: CDR1 MGHDK, CDR2 SYGVNS. This CDR3 spans 11 amino acids.

Concerning this clone: At one end the junction does not follow the germline gene, possibly because of a read error. The chain joins TRBV7-8 to TRBJ2-5, with TRBD2 as a possible D gene (7 bases). Germline loops: CDR1 SGHVS, CDR2 FQNEAQ. The CDR3 extends over 15 amino acids. CDR3 sequence reads: CPSSLREGGGVTQYF. The CDR3 DNA follows: TGTCCCAGCAGCTTAAGGGAGGGGGGTGGAGTGACCCAGTACTTC.

This rearrangement joins TRBV7-2 to TRBJ2-7; no reliable D call. There are 12 residues in the CDR3. Trimming took off 4 bases at V and 3 bases at J, with 7 bases between the two ends. Germline loops: CDR1 SGHTA, CDR2 FQGNSA. CDR3 amino acids: CASSSFIYEQYF. In DNA, the CDR3 is TGTGCCAGCAGCTCCTTTATCTACGAGCAGTACTTC.

The V call is TRBV21-1, the J call TRBJ1-3; the table names TRBD1, a call not compared with the DNA. TRBV21-1 is annotated as a pseudogene. The CDR3 runs 17 residues. Here the CDR3 DNA reads TGTGCCAGCAGCAAAGAGGGGGTGGACAGCTCTGGAAACACCATATATTTT. Protein: CASSKEGVDSSGNTIYF.

The chain joins TRBV5-4 to TRBJ2-7, with a weak D call TRBD2 (6 bases). CDR1 is SGHNT, CDR2 YYREEE, per germline (reference sequence). The CDR3 extends over 13 amino acids. Trimming pared 7 bases from V and 4 bases from J, leaving 15 bases between. The CDR3 is CASRGGDHYEQYF. The CDR3, as DNA: TGTGCCAGCCGAGGCGGGGATCATTACGAGCAGTACTTC.

The chain employs TRBV10-3 and TRBJ2-3, with TRBD1 matching over 9 bases. The germline V gene encodes CDR1 ENHRY and CDR2 SYGVKD. Trimming at V came to 5 bases and at J to 5 bases, leaving 5 bases not matched to a gene. The CDR3 is made up of 14 amino acids. The CDR3 region has the DNA TGTGCCATCAGTCGGACAGGGGTAGGAGATACGCAGTATTTT. Its protein product is CAISRTGVGDTQYF.

This clone has a handful of counts. V is TRBV5-1 and J is TRBJ2-2, with 10 positions matching TRBD2. V dropped 4 bases and J dropped 9; count of bases not matched to a gene: 12. The germline V gene has CDR1 SGHRS and CDR2 YFSETQ. The CDR3 loop spans 16 amino acids. CDR3 sequence: CASSTTGTSVYRELFF. CDR3 DNA: TGCGCCAGCAGCACTACCGGGACTAGCGTCTACCGGGAGCTGTTTTTT.

The chain is built from TRBV2 and TRBJ2-3; TRBD1 matches at 7 bases. CDR1 is SNHLY, CDR2 FYNNEI, per germline. Trimming took 6 bases from V and 2 from J; bases not matched to a gene: 17. This CDR3 comprises 18 residues. Written as DNA, the CDR3 is TGTGCCAGCAGAAAACCTGTCGACAGGGAATCGAACACAGATACGCAGTATTTT. Amino acids: CASRKPVDRESNTDTQYF.

V gene TRBV6-6 combines with J gene TRBJ2-1; perhaps TRBD2 as D (5 bases). The CDR3 loop spans 14 amino acids. Germline V gene data show CDR1 as MNHNY and CDR2 as SVGAGI (reference sequence). Trimming cost V 4 bases and J 7 bases, with 14 bases left between them. The CDR3 DNA is TGTGCCAGCAGTTGGCGGACGGAGGAGAATGAGCAGTTCTTC. Translating gives CASSWRTEENEQFF.

This clone has a handful of counts. The V call is TRBV7-8, the J call TRBJ1-1, with 7 bases fitting TRBD1. Germline lookup yields CDR1 SGHVS and CDR2 FQNEAQ. The trim removed 4 bases at V and 5 bases at J, leaving 13 bases unmatched. The CDR3 length is 16 residues. The chain's CDR3 is CASSSAPRQGKTEAFF. CDR3 nucleotides: TGTGCCAGCAGCTCCGCACCAAGACAGGGTAAAACTGAAGCTTTCTTT. The full variable domain, in which reference TRBV7-8 and TRBJ1-1 provide the parts outside the CDR3, is GAGVSQSPRYKVAKRGQDVALRCDPISGHVSLFWYQQALGQGPEFLTYFQNEAQLDKSGLPSDRFFAERPEGSVSTLKIQRTQQEDSAVYLCASSSAPRQGKTEAFFGQGTRLTVV.

The chain carries TRBV15 and TRBJ2-7, with 8 bases aligning to TRBD1. CDR1 LNHNV and CDR2 YYDKDF come from the germline V gene (reference sequence). The CDR3 is made up of 12 amino acids. V was pared by 1 base and J by 7 bases, with 0 bases of the junction left unmatched. The DNA of the CDR3 is TGTGCCACCAGCAGAGGACAGGGGGAGCAGTACTTC. Encoded protein: CATSRGQGEQYF.

This sequence joins TRBV13 and TRBJ2-1; possibly TRBD2 for D (5 bases). The CDR3 is 12 residues long. Germline V lookup: CDR1 PRHDT, CDR2 FYEKMQ (reference sequence). V was shortened by 4 bases and J by 13 bases, with 14 bases between the two germline ends. The CDR3 loop is CASSSTRTSQFF. CDR3 coding DNA: TGTGCCAGCAGCTCCACGCGGACTTCTCAGTTCTTC.

The J gene is TRBJ1-1, the V gene TRBV11-3, with D maybe TRBD1 (5 bases). CDR1 is SGHNT and CDR2 is YENEEA in the germline V gene. V dropped 5 bases and J dropped 5 bases, with 15 bases sitting between them. The CDR3 has 14 amino acids. In DNA form, the CDR3 reads TGTGCCAGCAGCCGAGGAACAGGAACAACTGAAGCTTTCTTT. It specifies CASSRGTGTTEAFF.

The CDR3 sequence: CASSLRSGNQPQHF. The CDR3, as DNA: TGTGCCAGCAGTTTAAGGTCAGGGAATCAGCCCCAGCATTTT. V is TRBV27 and J is TRBJ1-5, with D possibly TRBD1 on 5 matching bases. V lost 2 bases and J 4 bases, leaving 9 bases between the germline ends. The V gene's germline CDR1 is MNHEY and CDR2 SMNVEV (reference sequence). The CDR3 runs to 14 residues.